The source of this TCR beta chain is a study of shared clonotypes between healthy human individuals. Assay used: immunoSEQ multiplex PCR; TCRdb lists only in-frame clones, some missing. Altogether approximately 2.4 million clones are present, approximately 94% being singletons, with the ten largest covering roughly 0.13%. Germline-derived CDR1 and CDR2 are GTSNPN and SVGIG (reference sequence). This CDR3 contains 13 residues. The germline V and J ends were trimmed by 0 bases and 0 bases, with 5 bases remaining between them. This clone was found once. The sample holds other DNA sequences that translate to the same CDR3.

Source material: naive CD4+ T cells sorted from blood. Subset: CD45RA+ positively selected. The receptor comes from a man younger than 35 in good health. The J gene is TRBJ1-1, the V gene TRBV30; D is unresolved. CDR3 amino acids: CAWSVNMNTEAFF. The DNA of the CDR3 is TGTGCCTGGAGTGTTAACATGAACACTGAAGCTTTCTTT. Supplemented by reference TRBV30 and TRBJ1-1, the full variable domain reads SQTIHQWPATLVQPVGSPLSLECTVEGTSNPNLYWYRQAAGRGLQLLFYSVGIGQISSEVPQNLSASRPQDRQFILSSKKLLLSDSGFYLCAWSVNMNTEAFFGQGTRLTVV.